The clone carrying this T cell receptor (beta chain) was seen a handful of times. This table comes from immunoSEQ multiplex PCR, and its TCRdb copy is limited to in-frame clones, with some not included. The top ten clones hold roughly 1.1% of a sample with 50,000 to 65,000 clones, approximately 86% of them seen once. The sample belongs to a study of OX40 agonist ivuxolimab in advanced cancers. As for the study in general: Earlier treatment with anti-PD-1, anti-PD-L1 or anti-CTLA-4 was permitted, and roughly 40% had received some.

Patients were ruled out by autoimmune disease history or systemic immunosuppression. The ends were cut back, 5 bases at V and 2 bases at J, with 13 bases in the middle. Germline-derived CDR1 and CDR2 are LNHDA and SQIVND (reference sequence). CDR3 length equals 14 residues. This sequence was found in an adult with an advanced solid tumor such as melanoma, head and neck, liver or kidney cancer. The sequenced sample was CD4+ or CD8+ T cells sorted from blood, obtained in a trial of the OX40 agonist ivuxolimab. The V and J genes are TRBV19 and TRBJ2-7; unclear D gene. CDR3 DNA: TGTGCCAGTAGTCCCTACCCTCAGACCTACGAGCAGTACTTC. This sequence encodes CASSPYPQTYEQYF.